These T cell receptor beta chains were read from a single sample in a study of beta chain features in type 1 diabetes. Profiling relied on immunoSEQ multiplex PCR, and the TCRdb table lists in-frame clones only, not all of them. The table lists fewer than 65,000 clones, roughly three fifths of them singletons. Sequenced material: Tregs from blood. These receptors all come from a woman aged 18-35 years in good health. The CDR3 runs from the conserved cysteine through the conserved F or W. D genes are given only for firm matches. A row's size may be missing; if present it is once, few, many or a size class.

D gene | J gene | clone size | V gene | CDR3 protein | CDR3 DNA
TRBD1 | TRBJ2-7 | NA | TRBV2 | CASSEGRGLYEQYF | TGTGCCAGCAGTGAAGGCAGGGGGCTCTACGAGCAGTACTTC
TRBD1 | TRBJ2-1 | NA | TRBV5-1 | CASSLGQGAPYNEQFF | TGCGCCAGCAGCTTGGGACAGGGGGCCCCGTACAATGAGCAGTTCTTC
NA | TRBJ1-1 | few | TRBV7-9 | CASSFLGRGGEAFF | TGTGCCAGCAGCTTTCTGGGACGGGGGGGCGAAGCTTTCTTT
TRBD1 | TRBJ1-5 | NA | TRBV6-1 | CASSGTGQGIQPQHF | TGTGCCAGCAGTGGAACGGGACAGGGAATTCAGCCCCAGCATTTT
NA | TRBJ1-2 | NA | TRBV10-3 | CAISGGTFDGYTF | TGTGCCATCAGTGGAGGGACATTCGACGGCTACACCTTC
TRBD2 | TRBJ2-1 | few | TRBV7-3 | CASSFPGGHEQFF | TGTGCCAGCAGCTTTCCGGGGGGGCATGAGCAGTTCTTC
TRBD1 | TRBJ1-1 | NA | TRBV7-2 | CASSSQQGAEAFF | TGTGCCAGCAGCTCCCAACAGGGGGCTGAAGCTTTCTTT
NA | TRBJ2-6 | NA | TRBV27 | CASSFGVGANVLTF | TGTGCCAGCAGTTTCGGGGTTGGGGCCAACGTCCTGACTTTC
NA | TRBJ1-5 | NA | TRBV6-1 | CASSENVGGQPQHF | TGTGCCAGCAGTGAGAATGTCGGGGGTCAGCCCCAGCATTTT
NA | TRBJ1-2 | NA | TRBV6-5 | CASSYSRGRNYGYTF | TGTGCCAGCAGTTACTCGCGGGGACGTAACTATGGCTACACCTTC
NA | TRBJ2-3 | NA | TRBV7-9 | CASSLSTDTQYF | TGTGCCAGCAGCCTTAGCACAGATACGCAGTATTTT
TRBD2 | TRBJ2-4 | NA | TRBV5-1 | CASSYQPRGENIQYF | TGCGCCAGCAGTTACCAGCCGCGGGGGGAAAACATTCAGTACTTC
TRBD2 | TRBJ2-3 | once | TRBV6-4 | CASSESAGGPDTQYF | TGTGCCAGCAGTGAATCGGCGGGGGGGCCAGATACGCAGTATTTT
TRBD1 | TRBJ2-2 | once | TRBV9 | CASSVVGTANTGELFF | TGTGCCAGCAGCGTAGTTGGGACAGCGAACACCGGGGAGCTGTTTTTT
TRBD1 | TRBJ1-6 | NA | TRBV7-8 | CASRTGTGVSPLHF | TGTGCCAGCAGAACCGGGACAGGGGTTTCACCCCTCCACTTT
TRBD1 | TRBJ2-3 | NA | TRBV4-1 | CASSQQGASTDTQYF | TGCGCCAGCAGCCAACAGGGGGCGAGCACAGATACGCAGTATTTT
TRBD2 | TRBJ2-1 | NA | TRBV2 | CASSVGQGGEFF | TGTGCCAGCAGTGTGGGGCAGGGAGGGGAGTTCTTC
TRBD2 | TRBJ2-1 | NA | TRBV18 | CASSAGLAGYNEQFF | TGTGCCAGCTCAGCGGGACTAGCGGGGTACAATGAGCAGTTCTTC
NA | TRBJ2-1 | NA | TRBV7-6 | CASSSGTGDNEQFF | TGTGCCAGCAGCTCCGGGACTGGCGACAATGAGCAGTTCTTC
NA | TRBJ2-3 | NA | TRBV9 | CASSVQDSRTDTQYF | TGTGCCAGCAGCGTACAGGACAGTCGCACAGATACGCAGTATTTT